This TCR beta chain originates from a study of glioma-infiltrating T cells after dendritic cell vaccination. Clones were sequenced by immunoSEQ multiplex PCR, and TCRdb holds only the in-frame ones, with some missing. The sample has around 60,000 clones; around nine tenths are singletons. The CDR3 consists of 15 residues. V lost 6 bases, J lost 4 bases, and 11 bases stayed unmatched. CDR1 is MNHEY, CDR2 SVGAGI, per germline. Time point specified: after dendritic cell vaccination, including at tumor progression/relapse. Sequencing used blood, obtained after dendritic cell vaccination. The receptor's source is a human donor with glioblastoma. V usage is TRBV6-5 and J usage is TRBJ2-7, with TRBD1 identical over 8 bases. CDR3 sequence reads: CASRKPGTGSYEQYF. The CDR3 DNA follows: TGTGCCAGCAGAAAACCCGGGACAGGTTCTTACGAGCAGTACTTC.